This TCR beta chain was documented in a study of blood T cell repertoires in COVID-19. On the study more broadly: Acute-phase and convalescent COVID-19 samples originated in the United States, Italy and Spain. Sources were T cells, B-cell-depleted T cells, or PBMCs; the material itself was cDNA or gDNA.

The CDR3 is 12 residues long. The V segment lost 11 bases and the J segment 9 bases; nucleotides outside the gene matches: 9. In the authors' workflow: It was from reference gene primer amplification that nucleated cell counts were estimated. Assay: immunoSEQ multiplex PCR; the TCRdb copy retains only in-frame clones and omits some. V and J calls and clone size are as listed in that table; D and trimming were resolved from the DNA. Of some 200,000 clones listed, around 80% are singletons. The sample comprised peripheral blood. The chain uses TRBV12-3 or TRBV12-4 and TRBJ2-1; 8 bases map to TRBD1. This sequence was found in a human donor in a cohort sampled during active COVID-19. CDR3 residues: CAGGAGGSEQFF. The CDR3 nucleotides are TGTGCCGGTGGAGCAGGGGGCTCTGAGCAGTTCTTC.